The clone carrying this T cell receptor (beta chain) was found a few times. What it recognizes is unknown. The record originates from a study of CD8 T cells in ankylosing spondylitis. Study results and caveats: Seemingly distinctive of ankylosing spondylitis blood was a TCR beta motif formed by eight highly homologous variants. From matched ankylosing spondylitis synovial fluid, disease-linked clones were reportedly recovered at significantly enriched levels. Certain motif variants had earlier appeared in reactive arthritis synovial fluid and blood.

Each TCR beta library was made by quantitative 5'-RACE that incorporated molecular barcodes. TCRdb used MiXCR to reprocess the 5' RACE reads, holding one entry per CDR3 protein. Of approximately 140,000 distinct CDR3 sequences in the sample, approximately 17% are singletons; the top ten hold approximately 30%. The V gene's germline CDR1 is SGHTA and CDR2 FQGNSA. The germline V and J ends were trimmed by 5 bases and 2 bases, with 13 bases remaining between them. The CDR3 runs 16 residues. This TCR came from a male donor with ankylosing spondylitis. The sample consisted of blood, either unsorted or a sorted T cell fraction (not recorded which). The J gene is TRBJ1-6, the V gene TRBV7-2; perhaps TRBD1 as D (6 bases). The CDR3 nucleotides read TGTGCCAGCAGCACACCGGGACACACCTATAATTCACCCCTCCACTTT. Its protein product is CASSTPGHTYNSPLHF.